This TCR beta chain is drawn from a study of cytomegalovirus exposure and HLA in healthy donors. The wider study: A later analysis reported the approximately 120 validation repertoires used the same platform as the 550 to 700 first-cohort repertoires.

Germline loops: CDR1 SGDLS, CDR2 YYNGEE. The V end was cut by 0 bases, the J end by 4 bases, with 17 bases between. This CDR3 has 16 amino acids. The table came from immunoSEQ multiplex PCR; TCRdb's copy has only in-frame clones and leaves some out. Of 200,000 to 300,000 clones listed, 90% were seen once; the top ten hold 3% to 3.5%. The TCR comes from a woman younger than 45 in good health and CMV-seronegative. The chain couples TRBV9 to TRBJ2-7, with TRBD1 as a possible D gene (6 bases). Material: PBMCs. CDR3 bases: TGTGCCAGCAGCGTAGTTAAGGGCAGGGGAAAGTACGAGCAGTACTTC. Translating gives CASSVVKGRGKYEQYF.